This TCR beta chain stems from a study of vaccination and CD4 T cells after COVID-19. A single record per CDR3 protein comes from TCRdb applying MiXCR to the PCR reads. The sample shows more than 35,000 distinct CDR3 sequences, 36% of them seen only once. CDR1 and CDR2 from the germline V gene are SGHDT and YYEEEE. This CDR3 is built from 14 residues. The V and J ends lost 2 bases and 8 bases, in that order; junction bases with no gene match: 4. Turning to this clonotype: Its antigen is currently unknown.

Time point noted: late sampling 161 to 241 days after vaccination in a few convalescent patients. Study results and caveats: Vaccine-specific clones in convalescent patients were spike mono-reactive in 304 of 307 cases. Convalescent patients showed a median around 90% of reactive clones that were seen only post-vaccination.

Sequencing used CD4+ T cells from blood, obtained about 7 months after SARS-CoV-2 vaccination. The J gene is TRBJ2-1, the V gene TRBV5-6, with 10 bases lining up with TRBD1. This TCR came from a human donor who had recovered from COVID-19. CDR3 in amino acids: CASSFGTGVHEQFF. DNA for the CDR3: TGTGCCAGCAGCTTTGGGACAGGGGTCCATGAGCAGTTCTTC.